This T cell receptor beta chain stems from a study of blood T cells in healthy people across ages. There are 14 residues in the CDR3. CDR1 SGDLS and CDR2 YYNGEE come from the germline V gene. V was clipped by 0 bases and J by 5 bases, with 10 bases between them. Concerning this clonotype itself: As yet, its antigen is unknown.

Study-level results: Diversity estimates from one million T cells were considered underestimates. With age, beta diversity per million T cells declined roughly linearly, significantly by approximately 40.

PCR was performed a second time for roughly 6 to 12 cycles using a sample-barcoded 5' primer and a J-beta primer mix. TCRdb recomputed calls from the 5' RACE reads with MiXCR, one row per CDR3 protein. This table has fewer than 950,000 distinct CDR3 sequences, approximately 35% appearing once. Sample: blood. The chain couples TRBV9 to TRBJ2-3; no reliable D call. The clonotype originates from a man between 18 and 29 years old in good health. The CDR3: CASSVEDRRDTQYF. CDR3 DNA sequence: TGTGCCAGCAGCGTAGAGGATCGAAGAGATACGCAGTATTTT.